Given below is one T cell receptor beta chain in context. There are 12 residues in the CDR3. The germline V and J ends were trimmed by 5 bases and 3 bases, with 8 bases remaining between them. Germline CDR1 reads SEHNR; CDR2 reads FQNEAQ (reference sequence). The data were obtained in a study of blood T cell repertoires in COVID-19. Study-level information: COVID-19 samples collected from the United States, Italy and Spain covered acute and convalescent phases. Nucleic acid was either cDNA or gDNA, and it came from T cells, B-cell-depleted T cells, or PBMCs.

The data were produced by immunoSEQ multiplex PCR, yet TCRdb's version contains in-frame clones alone and is incomplete. The sample has around 170,000 clones, 70% to 90% seen once. The sequence came from a woman aged 65 to 85 with acute or convalescent COVID-19. Sequencing was done on a sample of peripheral blood. V gene TRBV7-9 combines with J gene TRBJ2-7; D is possibly TRBD2 (6 bases). CDR3 in amino acids: CASSPGGYEQYF. In DNA, the CDR3 is TGTGCCAGCAGCCCCGGGGGCTACGAGCAGTACTTC.